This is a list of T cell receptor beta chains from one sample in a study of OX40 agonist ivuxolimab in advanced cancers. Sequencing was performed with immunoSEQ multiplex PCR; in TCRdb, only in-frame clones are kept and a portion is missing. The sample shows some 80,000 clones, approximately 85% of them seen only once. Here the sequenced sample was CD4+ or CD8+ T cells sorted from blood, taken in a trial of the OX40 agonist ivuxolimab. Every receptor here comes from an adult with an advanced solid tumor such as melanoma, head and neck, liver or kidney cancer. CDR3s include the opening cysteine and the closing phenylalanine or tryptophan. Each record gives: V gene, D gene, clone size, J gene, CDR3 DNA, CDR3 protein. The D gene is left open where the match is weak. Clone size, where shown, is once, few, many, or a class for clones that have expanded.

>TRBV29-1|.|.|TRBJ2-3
TGCAGCGTGGGGGGCGGGCGGTTCACAGATACGCAGTATTTT
CSVGGGRFTDTQYF
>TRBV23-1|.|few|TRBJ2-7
TGCGCCAGCAGTCAATCGATCGAGACATATAGGAGCTCCTACGAGCAGTACTTC
CASSQSIETYRSSYEQYF
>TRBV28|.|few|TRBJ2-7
TGTGCCAGCAGGCCGGTGTTCAGCTACGAGCAGTACTTC
CASRPVFSYEQYF
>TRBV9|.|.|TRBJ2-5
TGTGCCAGCAGCCCCCCCGTTGGCGGGGAAGAGACCCAGTACTTC
CASSPPVGGEETQYF
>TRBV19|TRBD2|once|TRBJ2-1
TGTGCCAGTAGTCCCTGGACTAGCGGGGGGGCCGATGAGCAGTTCTTC
CASSPWTSGGADEQFF
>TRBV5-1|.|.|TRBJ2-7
TGCGCCAGCAGCTTGGTTTTCAGCCGCGAAGGGTACGAGCAGTACTTC
CASSLVFSREGYEQYF
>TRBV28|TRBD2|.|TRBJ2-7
TGTGCCAGCTCGGAATCGCGGGGGGGCTCCTACGAGCAGTACTTC
CASSESRGGSYEQYF
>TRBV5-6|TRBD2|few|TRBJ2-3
TGTGCCAGCAGCTTGGGTCTAGCGGGGGGCCCAGATACGCAGTATTTT
CASSLGLAGGPDTQYF
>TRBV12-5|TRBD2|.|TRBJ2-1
TGTGCTAGTGGTTTCGTCGGACTAGCGGGGGACAATGAGCAGTTCTTC
CASGFVGLAGDNEQFF
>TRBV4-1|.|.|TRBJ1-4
TGCGCCAGCAGCCAAGTTCCTACCCTCGGGGGCGCGGCAGCAACTAATGAAAAACTGTTTTTT
CASSQVPTLGGAAATNEKLFF